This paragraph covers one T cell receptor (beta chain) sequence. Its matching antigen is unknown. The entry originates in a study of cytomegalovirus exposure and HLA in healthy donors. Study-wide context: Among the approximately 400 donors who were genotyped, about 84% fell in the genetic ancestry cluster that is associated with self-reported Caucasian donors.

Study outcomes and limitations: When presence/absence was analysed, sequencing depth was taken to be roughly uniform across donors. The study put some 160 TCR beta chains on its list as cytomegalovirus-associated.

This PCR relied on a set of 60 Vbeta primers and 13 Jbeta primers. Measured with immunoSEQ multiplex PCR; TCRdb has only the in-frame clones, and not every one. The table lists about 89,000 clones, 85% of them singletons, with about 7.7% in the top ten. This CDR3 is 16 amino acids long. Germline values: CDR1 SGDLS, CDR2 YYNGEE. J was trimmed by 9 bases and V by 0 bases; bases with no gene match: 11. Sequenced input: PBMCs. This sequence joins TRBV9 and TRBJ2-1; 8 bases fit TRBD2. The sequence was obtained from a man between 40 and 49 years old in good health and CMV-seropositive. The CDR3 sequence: CASSVGSSGSDTEQFF. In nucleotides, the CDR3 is TGTGCCAGCAGCGTAGGATCAAGCGGGAGCGATACTGAGCAGTTCTTC. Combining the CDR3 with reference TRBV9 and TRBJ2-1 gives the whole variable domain DSGVTQTPKHLITATGQRVTLRCSPRSGDLSVYWYQQSLDQGLQFLIQYYNGEERAKGNILERFSAQQFPDLHSELNLSSLELGDSALYFCASSVGSSGSDTEQFFGPGTRLTVL.